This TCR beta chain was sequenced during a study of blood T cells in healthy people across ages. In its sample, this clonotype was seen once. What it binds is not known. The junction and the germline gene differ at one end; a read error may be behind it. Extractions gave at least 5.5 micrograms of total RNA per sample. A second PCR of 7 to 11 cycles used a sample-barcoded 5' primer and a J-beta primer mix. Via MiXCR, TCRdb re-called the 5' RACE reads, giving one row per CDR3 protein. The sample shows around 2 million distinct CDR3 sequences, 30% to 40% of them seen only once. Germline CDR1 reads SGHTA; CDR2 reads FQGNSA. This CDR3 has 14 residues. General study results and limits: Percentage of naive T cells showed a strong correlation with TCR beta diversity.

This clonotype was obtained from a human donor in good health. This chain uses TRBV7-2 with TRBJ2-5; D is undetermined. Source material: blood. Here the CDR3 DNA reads TGTGCCGGCAGCTTACGCCCGACCCAAGAGACCCAGTACTTC. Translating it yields CAGSLRPTQETQYF. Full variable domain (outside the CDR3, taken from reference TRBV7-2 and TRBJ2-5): GAGVSQSPSNKVTEKGKDVELRCDPISGHTALYWYRQSLGQGLEFLIYFQGNSAPDKSGLPSDRFSAERTGGSVSTLTIQRTQQEDSAVYLCAGSLRPTQETQYFGPGTRLLVL.